This T cell receptor (beta chain) was obtained from a study of cytomegalovirus exposure and HLA in healthy donors. Note on this clone: Antigen: not known.

Study-level results: As immune exposure information, only CMV serostatus was available.

The CDR3 runs 20 residues. V lost 0 bases and J lost 4; bases outside the gene matches: 18. Germline lookup yields CDR1 MGHRA and CDR2 YSYEKL. Use of 60 Vbeta and 13 Jbeta primers characterized the PCR. Sequencing was performed with immunoSEQ multiplex PCR; in TCRdb, only in-frame clones are kept and a portion is missing. The listing contains about 35,000 clones. The clonotype comes from a man between 40 and 49 years old in good health and CMV-seronegative. The chain has TRBV4-1 and TRBJ2-3; 8 nucleotides align to TRBD2. The sample comprised PBMCs. The CDR3 DNA reads TGCGCCAGCAGCCAAGATCGGCCCACTAGCGGAGAACCTAGGGCAGATACGCAGTATTTT. Translated, it gives CASSQDRPTSGEPRADTQYF.